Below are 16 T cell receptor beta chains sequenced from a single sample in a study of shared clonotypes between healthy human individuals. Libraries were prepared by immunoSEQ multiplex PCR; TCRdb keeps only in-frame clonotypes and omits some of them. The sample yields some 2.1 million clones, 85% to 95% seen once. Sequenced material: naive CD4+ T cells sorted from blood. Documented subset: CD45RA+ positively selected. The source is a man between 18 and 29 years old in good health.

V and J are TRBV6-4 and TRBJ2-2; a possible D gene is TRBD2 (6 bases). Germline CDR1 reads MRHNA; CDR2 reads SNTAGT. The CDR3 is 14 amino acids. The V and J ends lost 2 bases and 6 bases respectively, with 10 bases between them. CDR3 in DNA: TGTGCCAGCAGTGACGAACTAGCTGCCGGGGAGCTGTTTTTT. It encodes CASSDELAAGELFF.

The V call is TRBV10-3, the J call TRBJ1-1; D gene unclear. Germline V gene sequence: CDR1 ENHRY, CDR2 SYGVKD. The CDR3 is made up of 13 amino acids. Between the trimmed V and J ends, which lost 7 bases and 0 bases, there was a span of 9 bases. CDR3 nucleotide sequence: TGTGCCATCAATATGGGAGTGAACACTGAAGCTTTCTTT. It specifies CAINMGVNTEAFF.

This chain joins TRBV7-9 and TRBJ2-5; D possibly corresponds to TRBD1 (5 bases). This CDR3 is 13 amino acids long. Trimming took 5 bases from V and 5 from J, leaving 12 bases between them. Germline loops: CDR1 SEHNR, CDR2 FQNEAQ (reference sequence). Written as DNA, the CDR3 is TGTGCCAGCAGCCAAGCCCCAGGGGAGACCCAGTACTTC. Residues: CASSQAPGETQYF.

The CDR3 DNA reads as TGTGCCAGCAGCTTAGTCACAGGGGGCTATGGCTACACCTTC. The encoded protein is CASSLVTGGYGYTF. This chain uses TRBV11-2 with TRBJ1-2; the match to TRBD1 covers 8 bases. Germline CDR1 SGHAT, CDR2 FQNNGV. This CDR3 is built from 14 residues. V dropped 1 base and J dropped 4; count of bases not matched to a gene: 2.

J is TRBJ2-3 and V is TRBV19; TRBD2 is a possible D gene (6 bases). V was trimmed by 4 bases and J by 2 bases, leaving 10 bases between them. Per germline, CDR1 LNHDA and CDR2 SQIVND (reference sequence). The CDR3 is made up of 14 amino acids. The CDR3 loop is CASSKGLNTDTQYF. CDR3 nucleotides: TGTGCCAGTAGTAAGGGACTGAACACAGATACGCAGTATTTT.

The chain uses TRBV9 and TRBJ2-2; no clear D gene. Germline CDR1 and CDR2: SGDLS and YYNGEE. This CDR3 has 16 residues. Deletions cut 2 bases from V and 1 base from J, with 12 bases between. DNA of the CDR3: TGTGCCAGCAGCGTTGAACTACGCAGGAACACCGGGGAGCTGTTTTTT. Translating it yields CASSVELRRNTGELFF.

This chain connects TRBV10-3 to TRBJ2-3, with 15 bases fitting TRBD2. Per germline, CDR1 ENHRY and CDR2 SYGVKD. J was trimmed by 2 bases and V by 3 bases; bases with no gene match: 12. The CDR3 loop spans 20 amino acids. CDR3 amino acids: CAISDGPPGLAGGSTDTQYF. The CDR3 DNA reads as TGTGCCATCAGTGACGGGCCTCCGGGACTAGCGGGAGGTTCCACAGATACGCAGTATTTT.

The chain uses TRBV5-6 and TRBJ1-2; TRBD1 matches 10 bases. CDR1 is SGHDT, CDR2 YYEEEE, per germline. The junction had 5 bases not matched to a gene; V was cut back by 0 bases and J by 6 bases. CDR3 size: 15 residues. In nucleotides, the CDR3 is TGTGCCAGCAGCTTGGGACAGGGGGCTTCTCATGGCTACACCTTC. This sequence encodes CASSLGQGASHGYTF.

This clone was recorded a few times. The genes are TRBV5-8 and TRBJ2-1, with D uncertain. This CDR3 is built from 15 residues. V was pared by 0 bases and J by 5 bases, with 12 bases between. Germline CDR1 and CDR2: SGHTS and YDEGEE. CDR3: CASSLGLGLNNEQFF. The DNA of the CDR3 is TGTGCCAGCAGCTTGGGTCTGGGTCTGAACAATGAGCAGTTCTTC. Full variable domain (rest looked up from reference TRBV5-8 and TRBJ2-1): EAGVTQSPTHLIKTRGQQATLRCSPISGHTSVYWYQQALGLGLQFLLWYDEGEERNRGNFPPRFSGRQFPNYSSELNVNALELEDSALYLCASSLGLGLNNEQFFGPGTRLTVL.

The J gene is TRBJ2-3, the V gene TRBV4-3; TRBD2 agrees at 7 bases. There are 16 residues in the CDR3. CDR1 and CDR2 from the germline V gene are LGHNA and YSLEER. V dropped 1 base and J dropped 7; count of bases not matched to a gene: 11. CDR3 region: CASSQVIVGRRNTQYF. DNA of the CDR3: TGCGCCAGCAGCCAAGTAATAGTCGGGAGGCGAAATACGCAGTATTTT.

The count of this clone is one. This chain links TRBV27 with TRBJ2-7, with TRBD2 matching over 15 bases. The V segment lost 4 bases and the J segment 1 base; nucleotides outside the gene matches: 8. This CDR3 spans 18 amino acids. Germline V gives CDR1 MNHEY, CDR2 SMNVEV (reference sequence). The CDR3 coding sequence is TGTGCCAGCAGTTCAGGACTAGCGGGAGGGTTAAAGTCCTACGAGCAGTACTTC. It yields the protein CASSSGLAGGLKSYEQYF.

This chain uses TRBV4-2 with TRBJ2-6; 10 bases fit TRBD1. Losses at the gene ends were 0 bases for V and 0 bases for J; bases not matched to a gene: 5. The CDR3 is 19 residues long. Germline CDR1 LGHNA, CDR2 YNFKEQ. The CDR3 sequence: CASSQDGTGAFSGANVLTF. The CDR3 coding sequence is TGTGCCAGCAGCCAAGATGGGACAGGGGCCTTCTCTGGGGCCAACGTCCTGACTTTC.

The CDR3 DNA reads as TGTGCCAGCGGGCCGAGCAATCAGCCCCAGCATTTT. Translating it yields CASGPSNQPQHF. This chain joins TRBV2 and TRBJ1-5; D unclear. Germline loops: CDR1 SNHLY, CDR2 FYNNEI. The length of the CDR3 is 12 residues. The germline V and J ends were trimmed by 8 bases and 1 base, with 6 bases remaining between them.

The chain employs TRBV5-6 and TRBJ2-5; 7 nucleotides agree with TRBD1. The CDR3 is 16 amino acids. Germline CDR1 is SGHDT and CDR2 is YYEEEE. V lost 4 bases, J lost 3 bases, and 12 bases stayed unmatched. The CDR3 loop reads CASSPSYPTGEETQYF. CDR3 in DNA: TGTGCCAGCAGCCCCAGTTACCCCACAGGGGAAGAGACCCAGTACTTC.

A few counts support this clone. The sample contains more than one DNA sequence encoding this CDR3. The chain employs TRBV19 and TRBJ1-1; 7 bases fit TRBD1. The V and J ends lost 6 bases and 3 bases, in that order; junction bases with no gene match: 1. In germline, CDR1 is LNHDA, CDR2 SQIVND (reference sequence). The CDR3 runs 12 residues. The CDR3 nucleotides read TGTGCCAGTAGCAGGGGGGACACTGAAGCTTTCTTT. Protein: CASSRGDTEAFF.

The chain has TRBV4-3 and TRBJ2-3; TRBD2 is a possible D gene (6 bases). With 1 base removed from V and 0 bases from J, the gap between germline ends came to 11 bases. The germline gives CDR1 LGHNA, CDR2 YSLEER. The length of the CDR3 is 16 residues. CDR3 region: CASSQAGVASTDTQYF. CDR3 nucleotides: TGCGCCAGCAGCCAAGCGGGAGTGGCTAGCACAGATACGCAGTATTTT.